Reported below is one T cell receptor (beta chain). This sample was included in a study of CD8 T cells in Susac syndrome. CDR3 length: 15 amino acids. Germline V gene lookup returns CDR1 GTSNPN and CDR2 SVGIG (reference sequence). J gave up 4 bases and V 2 bases, and 2 bases lay outside the gene matches. The authors carried out high-throughput sequencing of TCR beta. They applied it to CD8+ and CD4+ T cells obtained from blood. The diagnostic criteria for definite or probable disease, as recently defined, were met by the patients with Susac syndrome. Purification of the CD8+ and CD4+ T cells relied on negative isolation, and TEMRA cells underwent FACS enrichment. Random-hexamer reverse transcription was applied to 0.5 to 1 ug RNA. Coverage of TCR beta CDR3 amplification by immunoSEQ multiplex PCR extended to 54 Vbeta and 13 Jbeta. TCRdb reprocessed the immunoSEQ multiplex PCR reads via MiXCR and lists one record per CDR3 protein. The sample yields roughly 200,000 distinct CDR3 sequences, more than 85% seen once.

The V call is TRBV30, the J call TRBJ2-1; 13 bases are a match to TRBD2. Input material: CD4+ T cells from PBMCs. The sequence derives from a human donor with Susac syndrome. The CDR3 spells CAWSTSGGGYNEQFF. For the CDR3, the DNA is TGTGCCTGGAGTACTAGCGGGGGGGGGTACAATGAGCAGTTCTTC.